This T cell receptor (beta chain) derives from a study of T cells after yellow fever vaccination. Whole-study findings and limits: By day 5 rather than day 15, the secondary response had peaked, though it was weaker. There was a small share of clonotypes that showed up in both the CD4 and CD8 compartments. In post-booster samples, most primary-vaccination clones reappeared (around 95% CD4, about 90% CD8).

Template-switching 5'RACE yielded the TCR cDNA; a universal primer site and UMIs were added in the process. TCRdb reprocessed the 5' RACE reads via MiXCR and lists one record per CDR3 protein. The profile shows about 74,000 distinct CDR3 sequences, about 6.6% of them singletons. This CDR3 has 17 amino acids. Germline V gives CDR1 SQVTM, CDR2 ANQGSEA. With V trimmed by 3 bases and J by 1 base, 14 bases remained unmatched. Turning to this clonotype: Its cognate antigen is unknown.

The input for sequencing was CD8+ T cells sorted from PBMCs, taken 5 days after the first yellow fever vaccination. This chain uses TRBV29-1 with TRBJ2-5; 7 bases are shared with TRBD2. The clonotype comes from a man aged 18 to 30 who received the YFV17D yellow fever vaccine. CDR3 nucleotide sequence: TGCAGCGTTGAGGGGGGGGAGGCTAGCGGCCCCCAAGAGACCCAGTACTTC. This gives the protein CSVEGGEASGPQETQYF.